What follows is one T cell receptor (beta chain) and its context. The source of the sample is a study of cytomegalovirus exposure and HLA in healthy donors. The CDR3 sequence is 15 residues long. In germline, CDR1 is MDHEN, CDR2 SYDVKM. J gave up 9 bases and V 10 bases, and 12 bases lay outside the gene matches. The PCR was carried out with 60 Vbeta primers and 13 Jbeta primers. Assay: immunoSEQ multiplex PCR; the TCRdb copy retains only in-frame clones and omits some. There are tens of thousands of clones in the sample; around 90% occur only once, and 1.5% lies in the top ten. This receptor was identified in a young man in good health and CMV-seropositive. This chain links TRBV28 with TRBJ1-6; 10 positions agree with TRBD1. Sequences were obtained from PBMCs. CDR3 residues: CATRQGARGGSPLHF. The DNA for the CDR3 is TGTGCCACGCGACAGGGGGCGCGGGGGGGTTCACCCCTCCACTTT.